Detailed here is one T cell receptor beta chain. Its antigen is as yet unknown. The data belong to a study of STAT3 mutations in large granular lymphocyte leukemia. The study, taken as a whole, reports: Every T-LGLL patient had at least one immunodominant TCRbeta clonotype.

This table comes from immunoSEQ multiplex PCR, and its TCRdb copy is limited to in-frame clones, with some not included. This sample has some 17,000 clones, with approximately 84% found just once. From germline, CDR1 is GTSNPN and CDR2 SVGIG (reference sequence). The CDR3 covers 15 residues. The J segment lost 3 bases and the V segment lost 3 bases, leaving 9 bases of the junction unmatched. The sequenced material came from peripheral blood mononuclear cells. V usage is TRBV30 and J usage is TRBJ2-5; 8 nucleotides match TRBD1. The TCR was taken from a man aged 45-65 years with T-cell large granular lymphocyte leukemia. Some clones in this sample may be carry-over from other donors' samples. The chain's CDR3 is CAWRGQALGEETQYF. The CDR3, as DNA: TGTGCCTGGAGGGGACAGGCTCTTGGTGAAGAGACCCAGTACTTC.